The clone carrying this T cell receptor beta chain came up a few times. Its antigen is as yet unknown. The sample originates from a study of cytomegalovirus exposure and HLA in healthy donors. Overall study findings and caveats: A later analysis linked about 17,000 TCR beta sequences to HLA alleles at 0.05 false discovery rate.

Amplification used 60 Vbeta primers and 13 Jbeta primers. TCRdb's table, derived via immunoSEQ multiplex PCR, lists solely in-frame clones and lacks some. The sample lists some 200,000 clones; roughly four fifths were seen once. The clonotype originates from a woman in her 30s in good health and CMV-seronegative. Sequenced sample: PBMCs.

The CDR3 here is CASSRQGGNSYEQYF. The DNA of the CDR3 is TGCGCCAGCAGCCGTCAGGGGGGAAACTCCTACGAGCAGTACTTC. V usage is TRBV4-3 and J usage is TRBJ2-7, with D possibly being TRBD1 (7 bases). Trimming stripped 4 bases from V and 0 bases from J, with 13 bases between. Looked up from germline, CDR1 is LGHNA and CDR2 is YSLEER. CDR3 length equals 15 residues.